This TCR beta chain was found in a study of T-cell reconstitution after alpha-beta-depleted transplantation in children. The ends were cut back, 6 bases at V and 0 bases at J, with 11 bases in the middle. Germline CDR1 is MDHEN and CDR2 is SYDVKM. The CDR3 has 14 residues. Preparation of the TCRbeta library used unique molecular identifiers. TCRdb analysed the PCR reads with MiXCR anew, one entry per CDR3 protein. The table has 600,000 to 700,000 distinct CDR3 sequences, roughly 15% seen once; the top ten hold 0.9% to 1.2%. The starting material was PBMCs from the stem cell graft donor, obtained from the stem cell graft. The receptor's source is a human donor who donated a stem cell graft to a child with acute myeloid leukemia. The chain joins TRBV28 to TRBJ1-2; D may be TRBD1 (5 bases). In nucleotides, the CDR3 is TGTGCCAGCAGACAGGACACCCCTAACTATGGCTACACCTTC. Its protein product is CASRQDTPNYGYTF.